Below are 22 T cell receptor beta chains sequenced from a single sample in a study of cytomegalovirus exposure and HLA in healthy donors. PCR involved 60 Vbeta and 13 Jbeta primers. Libraries were prepared by immunoSEQ multiplex PCR; TCRdb keeps only in-frame clonotypes and omits some of them. The sample holds approximately 220,000 clones, 76% seen once. The source material was PBMCs. The receptor set was obtained from a man between 18 and 35 years old in good health and CMV-seronegative.

The chain is built from TRBV7-6 and TRBJ2-5; D is undetermined. V shed 5 bases and J shed 5 bases, with 15 bases lying between them. Per germline, CDR1 SGHVS and CDR2 FNYEAQ. The CDR3 has 14 amino acids. The CDR3 loop is CASSPGSSRETQYF. Here the CDR3 DNA reads TGTGCCAGCAGCCCCGGATCGTCGCGGGAGACCCAGTACTTC.

The V call is TRBV30, the J call TRBJ2-5; D possibly corresponds to TRBD2 (7 bases). Gene TRBJ2-7 matches the end of the DNA better, so the J call may be wrong. From germline, CDR1 is GTSNPN and CDR2 SVGIG (reference sequence). The CDR3 sequence is 11 residues long. CDR3 sequence (DNA): TGTGCCTGGGGGGGGGCGGGCGAGCAGTACTTC. Amino acid sequence: CAWGGAGEQYF.

The chain has TRBV9 and TRBJ1-5; TRBD1 is a possible D gene (6 bases). V was cut by 2 bases and J by 4 bases, with 13 bases left in between. Germline-derived CDR1 and CDR2 are SGDLS and YYNGEE. The CDR3 loop spans 15 amino acids. The CDR3 region is CASSVYPGANQPQHF. The CDR3 nucleotides read TGTGCCAGCAGCGTTTATCCAGGGGCAAATCAGCCCCAGCATTTT.

CDR3 sequence (DNA): TGTGCCAGCAGGCCCCGGGACAGGGGGACCTACGAGCAGTACTTC. Translated, it gives CASRPRDRGTYEQYF. The chain recombines TRBV28 with TRBJ2-7, with 11 bases that match TRBD1. This CDR3 is built from 15 residues. V trimming: 6 bases; J trimming: 2 bases; junction bases outside the gene matches: 6. Germline CDR1 is MDHEN and CDR2 is SYDVKM.

This clone was detected a few times. V and J are TRBV7-3 and TRBJ2-3; possible D gene TRBD2, 6 bases. V lost 1 base, J lost 2 bases, and 7 bases lay in between. CDR3 length: 14 residues. The germline V gene encodes CDR1 SGHTA and CDR2 FQGTGA. The CDR3: CASSLSGTTDTQYF. In nucleotides, the CDR3 is TGTGCCAGCAGCTTAAGCGGGACCACAGATACGCAGTATTTT.

This CDR3 is CSVEGPSGNTIYF. The DNA of the CDR3 is TGCAGCGTTGAAGGGCCATCTGGAAACACCATATATTTT. The V and J genes are TRBV29-1 and TRBJ1-3, with D unclear. V was trimmed by 1 base and J by 1 base, leaving 5 bases between them. The CDR3 has 13 residues. The germline gives CDR1 SQVTM, CDR2 ANQGSEA. The full variable domain, completed using reference TRBV29-1 and TRBJ1-3, is SAVISQKPSRDICQRGTSLTIQCQVDSQVTMMFWYRQQPGQSLTLIATANQGSEATYESGFVIDKFPISRPNLTFSTLTVSNMSPEDSSIYLCSVEGPSGNTIYFGEGSWLTVV.

The CDR3 DNA reads TGTGCCTGGAGGATAATAGCGGGAGGTACCGGGGAGCTGTTTTTT. Its protein is CAWRIIAGGTGELFF. The chain has TRBV30 and TRBJ2-2, with 10 bases that match TRBD2. Per germline, CDR1 GTSNPN and CDR2 SVGIG (reference sequence). The CDR3 contains 15 residues. The V and J ends lost 3 bases and 5 bases, in that order; junction bases with no gene match: 6. The whole variable domain, filled in from reference TRBV30 and TRBJ2-2, reads SQTIHQWPATLVQPVGSPLSLECTVEGTSNPNLYWYRQAAGRGLQLLFYSVGIGQISSEVPQNLSASRPQDRQFILSSKKLLLSDSGFYLCAWRIIAGGTGELFFGEGSRLTVL.

CDR3 loop: CASSHRSRAENTEAFF. Written as DNA, the CDR3 is TGTGCCAGCAGCCACAGGAGCCGGGCCGAAAACACTGAAGCTTTCTTT. This chain joins TRBV5-5 and TRBJ1-1; possible D gene TRBD1, 5 bases. Germline values: CDR1 SGHKS, CDR2 YYEKEE (reference sequence). Trimming stripped 4 bases from V and 2 bases from J, with 18 bases between. The length of the CDR3 is 16 residues.

The rearrangement uses TRBV5-1 and TRBJ1-4, with D maybe TRBD1 (5 bases). Germline values: CDR1 SGHRS, CDR2 YFSETQ. There are 15 residues in the CDR3. V was trimmed by 4 bases and J by 5 bases, leaving 15 bases between them. The CDR3 DNA follows: TGCGCCAGCAGCGAAGGGGTCCCCGGGAATGAAAAACTGTTTTTT. Translation: CASSEGVPGNEKLFF.

This clone occurred many times. The chain is built from TRBV2 and TRBJ1-5; D gene ambiguous. Trimming removed 5 bases at V and 2 bases at J, with 10 bases between. Germline V gene sequence: CDR1 SNHLY, CDR2 FYNNEI. CDR3 size: 14 residues. The CDR3 spells CASSPTQGNQPQHF. In DNA form, the CDR3 reads TGTGCCAGCAGTCCTACCCAGGGCAATCAGCCCCAGCATTTT.

This sequence joins TRBV5-1 and TRBJ2-1; D might be TRBD2 (5 bases). V dropped 0 bases and J dropped 8 bases, with 12 bases sitting between them. Looked up from germline, CDR1 is SGHRS and CDR2 is YFSETQ. The CDR3 runs 14 residues. The CDR3 DNA follows: TGCGCCAGCAGCTTGGGTCTTCTAGCCCATGAGCAGTTCTTC. Translated, it gives CASSLGLLAHEQFF.

The J gene is TRBJ1-3, the V gene TRBV6-6; no clear D. CDR3 length equals 15 residues. In germline, CDR1 is MNHNY, CDR2 SVGAGI (reference sequence). Trimming took off 5 bases at V and 0 bases at J, with 11 bases between the two ends. In DNA, the CDR3 is TGTGCCAGCAGTGTTAGGACTCTCTCTGGAAACACCATATATTTT. This sequence encodes CASSVRTLSGNTIYF.

The chain carries TRBV19 and TRBJ1-5, with D unclear. V lost 5 bases and J 9 bases, leaving 17 bases between the germline ends. Germline V CDR1 and CDR2: LNHDA, SQIVND (reference sequence). There are 14 residues in the CDR3. Written as DNA, the CDR3 is TGTGCCAGTAGTCCTACAGCTCCCCCATCGCCCCAGCATTTT. The encoded protein is CASSPTAPPSPQHF.

This chain uses TRBV28 with TRBJ1-5; 9 bases agree with TRBD1. There are 14 residues in the CDR3. Germline CDR1 MDHEN, CDR2 SYDVKM. Trimming cost V 6 bases and J 3 bases; bases outside gene matches: 3. DNA of the CDR3: TGTGCCAGCAGGACAGGGGGATACAATCAGCCCCAGCATTTT. Encoded protein: CASRTGGYNQPQHF.

The chain links TRBV28 to TRBJ1-1, with 7 nucleotides matching TRBD1. The germline V gene encodes CDR1 MDHEN and CDR2 SYDVKM. This CDR3 has 15 residues. V lost 4 bases and J lost 2; bases outside the gene matches: 7. The CDR3 DNA follows: TGTGCCAGCAGTTCTCCGGGACAGCCTAACACTGAAGCTTTCTTT. It specifies CASSSPGQPNTEAFF.

The chain recombines TRBV29-1 with TRBJ2-7; D ambiguous. Trimming stripped 5 bases from V and 0 bases from J, with 8 bases between. The germline CDR1 and CDR2 sequences are SQVTM and ANQGSEA. The CDR3 spans 12 residues. CDR3 region: CSVQLFSYEQYF. As DNA, the CDR3 is TGCAGCGTTCAACTGTTCTCCTACGAGCAGTACTTC.

This clone came up once. The chain uses TRBV9 and TRBJ2-2; maybe TRBD1 (5 bases). The V end lost 3 bases, the J end lost 0 bases, and 12 bases lay between the germline ends. The CDR3 runs to 16 residues. The germline V gene encodes CDR1 SGDLS and CDR2 YYNGEE. For the CDR3, the DNA is TGTGCCAGCAGCGAAAGACAGAACGCGAACACCGGGGAGCTGTTTTTT. This sequence encodes CASSERQNANTGELFF.

The genes are TRBV6-1 and TRBJ1-1; D is perhaps TRBD1 (6 bases). This CDR3 region has 13 residues. Germline CDR1 MNHNS, CDR2 SASEGT. V dropped 10 bases and J dropped 5 bases, with 17 bases sitting between them. CDR3 DNA: TGTGCCATCCGACAGGAGGTGGAAACTGAAGCTTTCTTT. It encodes CAIRQEVETEAFF.

V usage is TRBV4-1 and J usage is TRBJ2-2; the D gene is possibly TRBD1 (6 bases). The V end lost 4 bases, the J end lost 4 bases, and 13 bases lay between the germline ends. Germline values: CDR1 MGHRA, CDR2 YSYEKL. This CDR3 is 15 amino acids long. In nucleotides, the CDR3 is TGCGCCAGCAGCCCCCGGACAGTAATCACCGGGGAGCTGTTTTTT. Its translation is CASSPRTVITGELFF.

The chain links TRBV5-6 to TRBJ1-5, with D unclear. The germline V gene has CDR1 SGHDT and CDR2 YYEEEE. This CDR3 contains 14 residues. V shed 4 bases and J shed 2 bases, with 10 bases lying between them. CDR3 residues: CASSPVGGNQPQHF. In DNA, the CDR3 is TGTGCCAGCAGCCCGGTTGGTGGCAATCAGCCCCAGCATTTT. Variable domain in full (rest from reference TRBV5-6 and TRBJ1-5): DAGVTQSPTHLIKTRGQQVTLRCSPKSGHDTVSWYQQALGQGPQFIFQYYEEEERQRGNFPDRFSGHQFPNYSSELNVNALLLGDSALYLCASSPVGGNQPQHFGDGTRLSIL.

The rearrangement joins TRBV5-8 to TRBJ2-5, with 9 bases aligning to TRBD1. Per the germline V gene, CDR1 is SGHTS and CDR2 is YDEGEE. The CDR3 contains 15 residues. V gave up 4 bases and J gave up 3 bases; unmatched junction bases: 7. This chain's CDR3 is CASSQDRGPEETQYF. CDR3 sequence (DNA): TGTGCCAGCAGCCAGGACAGGGGTCCGGAAGAGACCCAGTACTTC.

Regarding this clone: The junction shows a germline mismatch at one end, possibly a read error. Additional DNA sequences in this sample encode the identical CDR3. This chain connects TRBV6-5 to TRBJ2-3; tentative D call: TRBD2 (6 bases). This CDR3 has 15 amino acids. Germline V gives CDR1 MNHEY, CDR2 SVGAGI. The CDR3 sequence is CASSYSIGSTDTQYF. As DNA, the CDR3 is TGTGCCAGCAGTTACTCGATCGGGAGCACAGATACGCAATATTTT.